This T cell receptor beta chain was captured by sequencing in a study of blood T cell repertoires in COVID-19 (TCRdb year 2020). Notes on the research overall: Samples covering the acute and convalescent phases of COVID-19 were provided by collaborators in the United States, Italy and Spain. The dataset comprised deeply sampled blood TCRbeta repertoires from subjects exposed to, actively infected with, or recovered from COVID-19. Samples came from the ongoing ImmuneRACE study (first 160 participants) plus 1,254 subjects from 6 global collaborators. Where available, HLA class I and class II types were obtained from metadata supplied by the sample provider rather than from assay-based typing. Nearly every sample came with metadata listing a de-identified subject ID, COVID-19 status, age in years and sex. The repertoires were made available in a free public database intended to serve as a resource for research on the immune response to SARS-CoV-2. The material from the prospective study consisted of cDNA or gDNA derived from T cells, B-cell-depleted T cells, or PBMCs.

General study outcomes and caveats: The amount of clinical and demographic metadata varied by source and participant and was provided uncurated.

CDR1 and CDR2, per the germline V gene (reference sequence), are LNHDA and SQIVND. The CDR3 holds 17 amino acids from the cysteine to the phenylalanine. Only the CDR3 portion is preserved as DNA: 51 bases, with reading frame beginning at the first base. V is pruned by 5 bases and J by 5 bases, leaving 12 bases of the junction without a gene match. Participants in the prospective study were enrolled through a virtual design, were aged about 18 to 90 years, and lived in 24 United States geographic areas. Cohort assignment in the prospective study relied on participant-reported clinical history from a screening survey and a study questionnaire. A participant counted as exposed if, within 2 weeks of entering the study, that participant had been in contact with someone who had a PCR-confirmed or clinician-diagnosed COVID-19 case. Mobile phlebotomists in the prospective study collected whole blood, serum and a nasopharyngeal or oropharyngeal swab from every participant. Over a roughly two-month period, participants in the prospective study had the option of providing additional blood draws and questionnaires. Prospective study blood samples were shipped either frozen or at room temperature before DNA extraction.

The immunoSEQ Assay, a bias-controlled multiplex PCR, was used to amplify TCRbeta CDR3 regions from genomic DNA. On the study's bioinformatics: Nucleated cell counts per sample were estimated from amplification of reference gene primers within the assay. To quantify the absolute abundance of each unique TCRbeta CDR3 rearrangement, sequence reads were collapsed and filtered. For each sample, productive Simpson clonality was calculated as the square root of Simpson's diversity index across productive rearrangements. In TCRdb, the immuneACCESS table is reduced to in-frame sequences with V and J assigned. These tables do not hold every clone; where another copy was compared, an unresolved V gene accounts for under half, and the others remain unexplained. The V and J calls and clone size come from that table; D and trimming were worked out from the DNA. This sample has about 260,000 clones in its table, and around 90% of those were observed once. The ten biggest clones cover about 3.1% of the sample.

Concerning this clone: This receptor's antigen is unknown. Within one base of it there is no much larger clone, and no base qualities were kept.

The sample comprised PBMCs or T cells enriched from blood (not recorded which). The sequence was obtained from a woman between 40 and 50 years old who had been exposed to COVID-19. The V and J genes are TRBV19 and TRBJ1-2; TRBD1 lines up with 12 middle nucleotides. CDR3 region: CASSDRDRGQVDYGYTF. At the DNA level, the sequence is TGTGCCAGTAGTGACAGGGACAGGGGGCAAGTTGATTATGGCTACACCTTC.